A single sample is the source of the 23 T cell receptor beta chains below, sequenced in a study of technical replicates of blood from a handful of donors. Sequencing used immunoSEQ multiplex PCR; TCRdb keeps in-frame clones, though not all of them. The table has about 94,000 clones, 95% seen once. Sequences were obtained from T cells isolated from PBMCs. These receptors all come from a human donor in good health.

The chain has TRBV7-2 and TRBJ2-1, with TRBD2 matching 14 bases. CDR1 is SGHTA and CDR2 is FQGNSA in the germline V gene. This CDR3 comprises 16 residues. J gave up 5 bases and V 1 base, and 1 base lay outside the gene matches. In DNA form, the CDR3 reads TGTGCCAGCAGCTTAGGACTAGCGGGGGGGAACAATGAGCAGTTCTTC. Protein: CASSLGLAGGNNEQFF.

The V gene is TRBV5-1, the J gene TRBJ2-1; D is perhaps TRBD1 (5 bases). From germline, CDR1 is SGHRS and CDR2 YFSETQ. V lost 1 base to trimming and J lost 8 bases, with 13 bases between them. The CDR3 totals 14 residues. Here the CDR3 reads CASSLLVGQDEQFF. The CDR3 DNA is TGCGCCAGCAGCTTGCTAGTGGGGCAGGATGAGCAGTTCTTC.

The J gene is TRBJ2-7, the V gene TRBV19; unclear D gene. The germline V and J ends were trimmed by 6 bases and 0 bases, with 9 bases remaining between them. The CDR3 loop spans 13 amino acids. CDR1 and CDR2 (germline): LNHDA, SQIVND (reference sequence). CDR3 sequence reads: CASSRLSSYEQYF. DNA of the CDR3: TGTGCCAGTAGCCGTCTCAGCTCCTACGAGCAGTACTTC.

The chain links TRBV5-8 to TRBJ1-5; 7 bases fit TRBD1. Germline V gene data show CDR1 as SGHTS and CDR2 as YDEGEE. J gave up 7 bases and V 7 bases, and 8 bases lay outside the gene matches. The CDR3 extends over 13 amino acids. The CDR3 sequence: CASWAGGWQPQHF. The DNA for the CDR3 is TGTGCCAGCTGGGCAGGGGGGTGGCAGCCCCAGCATTTT.

CDR3 nucleotides: TGTGCCAGCTCACCGGGGCCTGGGAGGGAGCAGTTCTTC. Its translation: CASSPGPGREQFF. J is TRBJ2-1 and V is TRBV18; possibly TRBD2 for D (6 bases). Germline loops: CDR1 KGHSH, CDR2 LQKENI. This CDR3 has 13 amino acids. Trimming stripped 3 bases from V and 10 bases from J, with 13 bases between.

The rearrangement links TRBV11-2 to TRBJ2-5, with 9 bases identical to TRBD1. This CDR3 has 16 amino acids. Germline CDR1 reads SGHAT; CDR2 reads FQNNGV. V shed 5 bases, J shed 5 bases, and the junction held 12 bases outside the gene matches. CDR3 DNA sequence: TGTGCCAGCAGCCCGACCGGGACAGGGTTCATGGAGACCCAGTACTTC. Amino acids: CASSPTGTGFMETQYF.

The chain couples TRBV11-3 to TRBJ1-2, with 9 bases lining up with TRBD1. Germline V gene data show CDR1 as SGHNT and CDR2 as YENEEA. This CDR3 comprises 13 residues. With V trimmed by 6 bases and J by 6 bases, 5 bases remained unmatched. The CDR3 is CASSSGTGHGYTF. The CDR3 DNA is TGTGCCAGCAGTTCCGGGACAGGGCATGGCTACACCTTC.

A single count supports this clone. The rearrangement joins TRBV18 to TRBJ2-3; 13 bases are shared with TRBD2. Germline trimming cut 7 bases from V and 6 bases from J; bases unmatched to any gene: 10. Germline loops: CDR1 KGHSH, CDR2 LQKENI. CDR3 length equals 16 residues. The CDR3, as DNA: TGTGCCAGCTACGAACGGACTAGCGGGAGTCCGGATACGCAGTATTTT. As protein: CASYERTSGSPDTQYF.

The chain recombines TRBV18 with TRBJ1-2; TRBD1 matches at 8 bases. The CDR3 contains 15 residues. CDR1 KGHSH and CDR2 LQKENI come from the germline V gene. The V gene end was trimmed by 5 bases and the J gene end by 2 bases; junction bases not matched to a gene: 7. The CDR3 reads CASSARQGANYGYTF. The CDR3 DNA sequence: TGTGCCAGCTCAGCCAGGCAGGGGGCAAACTATGGCTACACCTTC.

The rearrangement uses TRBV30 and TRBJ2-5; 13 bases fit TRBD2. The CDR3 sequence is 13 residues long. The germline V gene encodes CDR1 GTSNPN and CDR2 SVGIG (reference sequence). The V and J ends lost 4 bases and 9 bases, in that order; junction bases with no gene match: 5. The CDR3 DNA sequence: TGTGCCTGGACCGGACTAGCGGGGGAGTCCCAGTACTTC. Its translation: CAWTGLAGESQYF.

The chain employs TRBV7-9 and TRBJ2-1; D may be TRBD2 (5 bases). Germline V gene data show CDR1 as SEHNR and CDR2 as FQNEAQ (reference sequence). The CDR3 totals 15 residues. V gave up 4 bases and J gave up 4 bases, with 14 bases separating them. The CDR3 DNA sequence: TGTGCCAGCAGCTACCGGACTTCTTCTTACAATGAGCAGTTCTTC. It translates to CASSYRTSSYNEQFF. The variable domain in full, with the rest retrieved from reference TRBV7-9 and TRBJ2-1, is DTGVSQNPRHKITKRGQNVTFRCDPISEHNRLYWYRQTLGQGPEFLTYFQNEAQLEKSRLLSDRFSAERPKGSFSTLEIQRTEQGDSAMYLCASSYRTSSYNEQFFGPGTRLTVL.

In DNA form, the CDR3 reads TGTGCCAAGAGTGGCGGGGACTTCTATAATTCACCCCTCCACTTT. Its protein product is CAKSGGDFYNSPLHF. The chain recombines TRBV7-9 with TRBJ1-6; possible D gene TRBD1, 5 bases. This CDR3 has 15 residues. CDR1 is SEHNR and CDR2 is FQNEAQ in the germline V gene (reference sequence). The V end lost 10 bases, the J end lost 3 bases, and 16 bases lay between the germline ends.

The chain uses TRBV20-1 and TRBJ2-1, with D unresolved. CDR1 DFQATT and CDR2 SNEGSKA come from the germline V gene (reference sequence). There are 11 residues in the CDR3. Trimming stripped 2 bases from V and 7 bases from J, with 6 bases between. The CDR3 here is CSARPSNEQFF. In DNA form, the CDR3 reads TGCAGTGCTAGACCGTCTAATGAGCAGTTCTTC.

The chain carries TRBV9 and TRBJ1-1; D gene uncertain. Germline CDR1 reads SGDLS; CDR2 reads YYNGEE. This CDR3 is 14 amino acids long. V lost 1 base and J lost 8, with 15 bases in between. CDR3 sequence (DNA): TGTGCCAGCAGCGTATCAGGCAGCCCGAGCGAAGCTTTCTTT. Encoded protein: CASSVSGSPSEAFF.

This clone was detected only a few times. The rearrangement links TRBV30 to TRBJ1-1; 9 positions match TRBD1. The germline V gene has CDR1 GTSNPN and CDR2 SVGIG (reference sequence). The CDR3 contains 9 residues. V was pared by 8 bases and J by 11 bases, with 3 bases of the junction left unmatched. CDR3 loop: CAHDRGAFF. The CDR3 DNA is TGTGCCCATGACAGGGGGGCTTTCTTT.

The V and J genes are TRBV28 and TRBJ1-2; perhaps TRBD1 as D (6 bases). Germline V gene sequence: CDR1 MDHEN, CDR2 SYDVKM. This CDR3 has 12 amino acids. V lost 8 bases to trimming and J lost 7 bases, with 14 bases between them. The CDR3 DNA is TGTGCCAGCGGTCAGGGGCATGGTGGCTACACCTTC. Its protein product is CASGQGHGGYTF.

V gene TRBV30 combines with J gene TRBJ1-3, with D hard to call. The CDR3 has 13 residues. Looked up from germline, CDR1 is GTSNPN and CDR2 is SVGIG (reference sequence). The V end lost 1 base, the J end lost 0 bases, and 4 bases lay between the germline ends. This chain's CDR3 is CAWSAISGNTIYF. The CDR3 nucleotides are TGTGCCTGGAGTGCAATCTCTGGAAACACCATATATTTT.

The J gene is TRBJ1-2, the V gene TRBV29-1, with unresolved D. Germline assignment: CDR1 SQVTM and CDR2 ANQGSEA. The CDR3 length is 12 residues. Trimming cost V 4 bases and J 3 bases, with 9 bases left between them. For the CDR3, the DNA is TGCAGCGTTGGTTCGGGGTACTATGGCTACACCTTC. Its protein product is CSVGSGYYGYTF.

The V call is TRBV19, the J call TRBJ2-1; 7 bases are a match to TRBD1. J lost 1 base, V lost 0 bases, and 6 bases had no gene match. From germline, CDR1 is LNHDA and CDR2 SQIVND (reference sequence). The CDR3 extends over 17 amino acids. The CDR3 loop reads CASSIDLAGGSYNEQFF. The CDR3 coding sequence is TGTGCCAGTAGTATAGATCTAGCAGGGGGTTCCTACAATGAGCAGTTCTTC.

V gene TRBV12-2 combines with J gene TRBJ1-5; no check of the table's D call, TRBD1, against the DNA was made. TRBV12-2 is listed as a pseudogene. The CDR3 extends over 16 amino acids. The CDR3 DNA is TGTGCAAGTCGCTTACCGCGAGAGGGGGCAGGTCAGCCCCAGCATTTT. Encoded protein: CASRLPREGAGQPQHF.

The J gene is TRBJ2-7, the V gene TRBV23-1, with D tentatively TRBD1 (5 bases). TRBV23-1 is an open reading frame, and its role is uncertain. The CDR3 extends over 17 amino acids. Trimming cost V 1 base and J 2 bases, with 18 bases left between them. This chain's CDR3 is CASSQWVQGITPYEQYF. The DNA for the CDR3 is TGCGCCAGCAGTCAATGGGTGCAGGGAATCACCCCCTACGAGCAGTACTTC.

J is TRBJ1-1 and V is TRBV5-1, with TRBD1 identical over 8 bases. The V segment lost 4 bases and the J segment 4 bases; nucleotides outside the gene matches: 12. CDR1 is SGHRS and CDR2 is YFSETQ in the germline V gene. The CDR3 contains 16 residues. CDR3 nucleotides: TGCGCCAGCAGCGTGACAGGGGTTGATTGGAGCACTGAAGCTTTCTTT. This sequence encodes CASSVTGVDWSTEAFF.

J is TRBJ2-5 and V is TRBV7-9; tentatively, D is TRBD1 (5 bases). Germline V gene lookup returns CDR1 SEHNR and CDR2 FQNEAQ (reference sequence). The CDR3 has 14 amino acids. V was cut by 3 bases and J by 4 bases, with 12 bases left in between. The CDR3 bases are TGTGCCAGCAGCTTCGACAGTCCCGCAGAGACCCAGTACTTC. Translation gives CASSFDSPAETQYF.